This TCR beta chain was observed in a study of control samples from healthy donors and cancer patients. The protocol was immunoSEQ multiplex PCR, while the TCRdb copy is restricted to in-frame clones and leaves out a portion. This sample has tens of thousands of clones; roughly nine tenths occur once, and the top ten carry about 10%. The V end lost 2 bases, the J end lost 7 bases, and 11 bases lay between the germline ends. The CDR3 runs to 13 residues. CDR1 LGHDT and CDR2 YNNKEL come from the germline V gene (reference sequence). The source of this sequence is a woman aged 45-65 years with colorectal cancer. The chain recombines TRBV3-1 (or the pseudogene TRBV3-2) with TRBJ1-2; TRBD1 is a possible D gene (5 bases). Sequencing was done on a sample of PBMCs. In DNA, the CDR3 is TGTGCCAGCAGCCAACCAGGGAAGGGTGGCTACACCTTC. Translating it yields CASSQPGKGGYTF.